This entry features one TCR beta chain sequence. Its antigen is currently unknown. The data are from a study of monozygotic twins with cystic fibrosis. General study results and limits: The repertoire was suggested to be naive-dominated, clonality median roughly 0.0093. In 13 of 16 pairs, V gene usage was closest to the co-twin's. Monozygotic CF twin pairs shared significantly more nucleotide-identical clonotypes than unrelated CF individuals did.

CDR3 length equals 15 residues. The V and J ends lost 3 bases and 4 bases respectively, with 15 bases between them. CDR1 and CDR2 (germline): LNHDA, SQIVND (reference sequence). Clones were sequenced by immunoSEQ multiplex PCR, and TCRdb holds only the in-frame ones, with some missing. Seen here are tens of thousands of clones, around 98% observed once, and the top ten hold 0.15%. The chain links TRBV19 to TRBJ1-1, with D perhaps matching TRBD1 (5 bases). The clonotype comes from a girl aged 5 to 17 with cystic fibrosis. Sequencing used blood. The CDR3 loop reads CASSMVGGSSTEAFF. In nucleotides, the CDR3 is TGTGCCAGTAGTATGGTCGGGGGTTCGAGCACTGAAGCTTTCTTT.